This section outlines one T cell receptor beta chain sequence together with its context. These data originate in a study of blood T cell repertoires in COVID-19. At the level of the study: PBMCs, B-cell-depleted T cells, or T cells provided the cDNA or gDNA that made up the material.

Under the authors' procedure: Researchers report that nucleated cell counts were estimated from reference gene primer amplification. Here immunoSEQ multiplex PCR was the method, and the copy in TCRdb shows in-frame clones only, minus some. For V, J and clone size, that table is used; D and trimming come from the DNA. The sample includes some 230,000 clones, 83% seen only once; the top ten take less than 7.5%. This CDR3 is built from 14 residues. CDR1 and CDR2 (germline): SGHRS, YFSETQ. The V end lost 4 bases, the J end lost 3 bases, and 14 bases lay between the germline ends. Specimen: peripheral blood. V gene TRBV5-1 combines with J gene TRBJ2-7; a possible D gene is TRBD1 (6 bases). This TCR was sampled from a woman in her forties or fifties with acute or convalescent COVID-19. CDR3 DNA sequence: TGCGCCAGCAGCCCCTCAGGGACAAACTACGAGCAGTACTTC. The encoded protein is CASSPSGTNYEQYF.